The sequence of this T cell receptor (beta chain) was determined in a study of blood T cell repertoires in COVID-19. Profiled with immunoSEQ multiplex PCR; TCRdb holds only in-frame clones, not every one. The table has roughly 65,000 clones, approximately 79% seen once. Trimming stripped 4 bases from V and 4 bases from J, with 10 bases between. CDR3 length: 14 residues. Per the germline V gene, CDR1 is SGHTA and CDR2 is FQGNSA. V usage is TRBV7-2 and J usage is TRBJ2-2; weak D call: TRBD2 (6 bases). The sample consisted of peripheral blood. The TCR was taken from a man in his 60s with acute or convalescent COVID-19. The CDR3 is CASSSGLRTGELFF. The DNA for the CDR3 is TGTGCCAGCAGCTCGGGACTTCGCACCGGGGAGCTGTTTTTT.